Below, 17 T cell receptor beta chains from the same sample are listed, as sequenced in a study of cytomegalovirus exposure and HLA in healthy donors. Profiling relied on immunoSEQ multiplex PCR, and the TCRdb table lists in-frame clones only, not all of them. The sample records roughly 63,000 clones, roughly nine tenths being singletons. The sequenced sample consisted of PBMCs. The receptors come from a woman under 30 in good health and CMV-seronegative.

J is TRBJ1-3 and V is TRBV6-6, with D tentatively TRBD1 (6 bases). This CDR3 is 15 amino acids long. The germline V gene encodes CDR1 MNHNY and CDR2 SVGAGI (reference sequence). The germline V and J ends were trimmed by 0 bases and 1 base, with 7 bases remaining between them. This chain's CDR3 is CASSYSRGSGNTIYF. The DNA of the CDR3 is TGTGCCAGCAGTTACTCGAGGGGGTCTGGAAACACCATATATTTT.

V and J are TRBV5-1 and TRBJ2-1; D possibly corresponds to TRBD2 (5 bases). The CDR3 has 16 amino acids. Per germline, CDR1 SGHRS and CDR2 YFSETQ. V was shortened by 0 bases and J by 2 bases, with 12 bases between the two germline ends. The CDR3 region is CASSLAPGNTYNEQFF. As DNA, the CDR3 is TGCGCCAGCAGCTTGGCCCCGGGAAACACCTACAATGAGCAGTTCTTC. The complete variable domain, with remaining parts taken from reference TRBV5-1 and TRBJ2-1, reads KAGVTQTPRYLIKTRGQQVTLSCSPISGHRSVSWYQQTPGQGLQFLFEYFSETQRNKGNFPGRFSGRQFSNSRSEMNVSTLELGDSALYLCASSLAPGNTYNEQFFGPGTRLTVL.

V and J are TRBV5-1 and TRBJ1-2; the match to TRBD1 covers 8 bases. Germline V gene lookup returns CDR1 SGHRS and CDR2 YFSETQ. V was clipped by 0 bases and J by 1 base; unmatched bases: 8. This CDR3 comprises 17 residues. CDR3 loop: CASSLAPGQAVNYGYTF. The CDR3 nucleotides are TGCGCCAGCAGCTTGGCTCCGGGACAGGCCGTTAACTATGGCTACACCTTC.

The chain has TRBV2 and TRBJ2-1, with TRBD1 identical over 9 bases. V lost 7 bases and J lost 0; bases outside the gene matches: 7. Germline V gene sequence: CDR1 SNHLY, CDR2 FYNNEI. The CDR3 is made up of 16 amino acids. The DNA for the CDR3 is TGTGCCAGCACGACCTGGGGACAGGGCTCCTACAATGAGCAGTTCTTC. Its translation: CASTTWGQGSYNEQFF.

This clone was recorded only once. This chain joins TRBV29-1 and TRBJ2-3, with a tentative D call TRBD1 (6 bases). Germline V gene lookup returns CDR1 SQVTM and CDR2 ANQGSEA. Trimming stripped 7 bases from V and 0 bases from J, with 20 bases between. CDR3 size: 16 residues. In DNA form, the CDR3 reads TGCAGCGGTATCCCTGGGACATTCACTAGCACAGATACGCAGTATTTT. Protein: CSGIPGTFTSTDTQYF.

The chain links TRBV30 to TRBJ2-2; 8 bases agree with TRBD1. CDR1 and CDR2 from the germline V gene are GTSNPN and SVGIG (reference sequence). This CDR3 is built from 14 residues. Trimming cost V 4 bases and J 0 bases; bases outside gene matches: 1. CDR3: CAWIQGANTGELFF. The CDR3 coding sequence is TGTGCCTGGATACAGGGGGCGAACACCGGGGAGCTGTTTTTT.

CDR3 region: CASSVVTSRSGNEQFF. The CDR3 bases are TGTGCCAGCAGCGTCGTAACTAGTAGGAGCGGGAATGAGCAGTTCTTC. The chain employs TRBV7-6 and TRBJ2-1; D is perhaps TRBD2 (6 bases). Germline loops: CDR1 SGHVS, CDR2 FNYEAQ. The CDR3 covers 16 residues. Trimming removed 5 bases from V and 7 bases from J, with 21 bases in between.

The chain has TRBV27 and TRBJ2-7; the match to TRBD2 covers 8 bases. The germline V gene has CDR1 MNHEY and CDR2 SMNVEV (reference sequence). V shed 4 bases, J shed 2 bases, and the junction held 1 base outside the gene matches. The CDR3 is 13 amino acids. The CDR3, as DNA: TGTGCCAGCAGTTCGGGGGGGCCCTACGAGCAGTACTTC. Residues: CASSSGGPYEQYF.

This clone was observed once. J is TRBJ2-1 and V is TRBV10-3; TRBD2 matches at 11 bases. V lost 2 bases to trimming and J lost 0 bases; unmatched junction nucleotides: 3. The CDR3 totals 17 residues. Germline V gives CDR1 ENHRY, CDR2 SYGVKD. As DNA, the CDR3 is TGTGCCATCAGTGAGAGACTAGCGGGGAGCTCCTACAATGAGCAGTTCTTC. Encoded protein: CAISERLAGSSYNEQFF.

The V and J genes are TRBV28 and TRBJ2-3, with unresolved D. CDR3 size: 15 residues. V gave up 2 bases and J gave up 1 base, with 10 bases separating them. Germline V gene data show CDR1 as MDHEN and CDR2 as SYDVKM. The CDR3 loop is CASSLQPTGTDTQYF. Here the CDR3 DNA reads TGTGCCAGCAGTTTACAACCTACTGGCACAGATACGCAGTATTTT.

The V and J genes are TRBV7-9 and TRBJ2-3; 11 positions match TRBD1. Germline V gene sequence: CDR1 SEHNR, CDR2 FQNEAQ (reference sequence). Trimming cost V 6 bases and J 4 bases; bases outside gene matches: 6. The CDR3 runs 15 residues. CDR3 sequence reads: CASSFGQGAPDTQYF. CDR3 coding DNA: TGTGCCAGCAGTTTCGGACAGGGGGCCCCAGATACGCAGTATTTT. The whole variable domain, filled in from reference TRBV7-9 and TRBJ2-3, reads DTGVSQNPRHKITKRGQNVTFRCDPISEHNRLYWYRQTLGQGPEFLTYFQNEAQLEKSRLLSDRFSAERPKGSFSTLEIQRTEQGDSAMYLCASSFGQGAPDTQYFGPGTRLTVL.

In its sample, this clone was seen once. The chain employs TRBV28 and TRBJ2-3; 11 bases match TRBD2. With V trimmed by 7 bases and J by 4 bases, 7 bases remained unmatched. Germline CDR1 is MDHEN and CDR2 is SYDVKM. CDR3 length equals 15 residues. CDR3 in DNA: TGTGCCAGCAAGGCTAGCGGGAGGTGGTCAGATACGCAGTATTTT. Its translation: CASKASGRWSDTQYF.

The chain has TRBV5-6 and TRBJ1-6; no definite D call. Germline values: CDR1 SGHDT, CDR2 YYEEEE. The CDR3 has 16 amino acids. V lost 4 bases to trimming and J lost 0 bases, with 11 bases between them. This CDR3 reads CASSGHGSSYNSPLHF. CDR3 sequence (DNA): TGTGCCAGCAGCGGGCATGGCAGCTCCTATAATTCACCCCTCCACTTT.

V gene TRBV19 combines with J gene TRBJ1-5, with D perhaps matching TRBD1 (6 bases). V lost 3 bases, J lost 5 bases, and 11 bases lay in between. The germline gives CDR1 LNHDA, CDR2 SQIVND (reference sequence). The CDR3 spans 14 residues. The CDR3 reads CASSMRAGDQPQHF. DNA of the CDR3: TGTGCCAGTAGTATGCGGGCAGGGGATCAGCCCCAGCATTTT. Together with reference TRBV19 and TRBJ1-5, the CDR3 gives the full variable domain: DGGITQSPKYLFRKEGQNVTLSCEQNLNHDAMYWYRQDPGQGLRLIYYSQIVNDFQKGDIAEGYSVSREKKESFPLTVTSAQKNPTAFYLCASSMRAGDQPQHFGDGTRLSIL.

The V and J genes are TRBV5-4 and TRBJ2-7, with D perhaps matching TRBD1 (6 bases). Trimming shortened V by 5 bases and J by 0 bases, and 18 bases separated the two germline ends. Germline loops: CDR1 SGHNT, CDR2 YYREEE (reference sequence). The length of the CDR3 is 16 residues. Here the CDR3 reads CASSQGKSLISYEQYF. Here the CDR3 DNA reads TGTGCCAGCAGTCAGGGGAAGTCACTAATCTCCTACGAGCAGTACTTC.

The rearrangement links TRBV28 to TRBJ1-5; weak D call: TRBD1 (5 bases). V was cut by 5 bases and J by 0 bases, with 11 bases left in between. The CDR3 has 15 residues. CDR1 is MDHEN and CDR2 is SYDVKM in the germline V gene. As DNA, the CDR3 is TGTGCCAGCAGTGGTTGGAGGGGTAGCAATCAGCCCCAGCATTTT. This encodes CASSGWRGSNQPQHF.

Worth noting for this clone: Other nucleotide sequences in the sample specify the same CDR3. The genes are TRBV19 and TRBJ2-5; tentative D call: TRBD1 (6 bases). This CDR3 region has 13 residues. Germline V gene lookup returns CDR1 LNHDA and CDR2 SQIVND (reference sequence). V was cut by 0 bases and J by 4 bases, with 6 bases left in between. The CDR3 nucleotides read TGTGCCAGTAGTATAGACAGGGGAGAGACCCAGTACTTC. The encoded protein is CASSIDRGETQYF.